The clone carrying this TCR beta chain was detected only a few times. This sample is part of a study of T cell changes during pregnancy in multiple sclerosis. Assay used: immunoSEQ multiplex PCR; TCRdb lists only in-frame clones, some missing. The repertoire holds tens of thousands of clones, about 90% seen once, with less than 3% in the top ten. Germline CDR1 LNHDA, CDR2 SQIVND (reference sequence). Trimming shortened V by 3 bases and J by 4 bases, and 12 bases separated the two germline ends. This CDR3 comprises 14 residues. The sequences come from peripheral blood, collected before pregnancy. The chain recombines TRBV19 with TRBJ1-2; D possibly corresponds to TRBD1 (6 bases). This TCR derives from a female donor with multiple sclerosis, enrolled in a pregnancy study. As DNA, the CDR3 is TGTGCCAGTAGTATGACAGGATCAATCTATGGCTACACCTTC. It yields the protein CASSMTGSIYGYTF.